A single sample gave rise to the 8 T cell receptor beta chains below, sequenced in a study of T-cell memory formation after mild COVID-19. MiXCR, applied by TCRdb to the 5' RACE reads, yields one record per CDR3 protein. The sample lists 44,000 or so distinct CDR3 sequences; 8.5% to 10% were seen once. Input material: PBMCs or a T cell subset sorted from them (not recorded which). These receptors all stem from an adult woman who had mild COVID-19 (a few samples of this study predate the infection). Cell type and time point are not known.

In this sample, this clonotype turned up a few times. The gene calls are TRBV28 and TRBJ1-2; TRBD1 is a possible D gene (5 bases). V shed 7 bases and J shed 4 bases, with 13 bases lying between them. Germline loops: CDR1 MDHEN, CDR2 SYDVKM. The CDR3 spans 13 residues. The CDR3 DNA reads as TGTGCCAGCACCTCAGACAGCTTCTATGGCTACACCTTC. This translates into CASTSDSFYGYTF.

This clonotype was detected a few times. This chain links TRBV12-3 or TRBV12-4 with TRBJ1-2; D is possibly TRBD1 (5 bases). Trimming took 5 bases from V and 2 from J, leaving 18 bases between them. This CDR3 has 16 residues. The CDR3 loop is CASSRFDSMRNYGYTF. The CDR3 region has the DNA TGTGCCAGCAGTCGTTTTGACAGCATGAGAAACTATGGCTACACCTTC.

This chain connects TRBV5-6 to TRBJ1-5, with D possibly being TRBD1 (6 bases). The V gene lost 0 bases and the J gene lost 6 bases, with 10 bases spanning the gap. The CDR3 runs 14 residues. Germline V gene lookup returns CDR1 SGHDT and CDR2 YYEEEE. This CDR3 reads CASSLGTGPQPQHF. CDR3 nucleotides: TGTGCCAGCAGCTTGGGTACAGGGCCTCAGCCCCAGCATTTT.

This clonotype came up a few times. The V call is TRBV6-1, the J call TRBJ2-3; 10 nucleotides line up with TRBD2. There are 18 residues in the CDR3. V trimming: 3 bases; J trimming: 2 bases; junction bases outside the gene matches: 11. Germline lookup yields CDR1 MNHNS and CDR2 SASEGT. CDR3 protein: CASSDSLLAGAHTDTQYF. Written as DNA, the CDR3 is TGTGCCAGCAGTGATTCTCTTCTAGCGGGGGCCCACACAGATACGCAGTATTTT.

The chain uses TRBV19 and TRBJ1-2; D perhaps matches TRBD1 (5 bases). Germline V lookup: CDR1 LNHDA, CDR2 SQIVND (reference sequence). Trimming shortened V by 4 bases and J by 5 bases, and 17 bases separated the two germline ends. The CDR3 totals 15 residues. The CDR3 loop is CASSTNPRGSYGYTF. The DNA for the CDR3 is TGTGCCAGTAGTACCAACCCCCGGGGGTCGTATGGCTACACCTTC.

The sample holds a few counts of this clonotype. The chain carries TRBV5-1 and TRBJ1-1; 8 bases line up with TRBD1. The V gene end was trimmed by 1 base and the J gene end by 1 base; junction bases not matched to a gene: 6. Per germline, CDR1 SGHRS and CDR2 YFSETQ. The CDR3 runs 16 residues. The CDR3 nucleotides read TGCGCCAGCAGCTTGTTCGACAGGGGTGGGAACACTGAAGCTTTCTTT. Translation gives CASSLFDRGGNTEAFF.

The chain has TRBV18 and TRBJ1-1; 7 positions match TRBD1. CDR1 is KGHSH and CDR2 is LQKENI in the germline V gene. The CDR3 loop spans 13 amino acids. The ends lost 6 bases at V and 3 bases at J; junction bases unmatched: 4. The CDR3 spells CASSPTGDTEAFF. CDR3 sequence (DNA): TGTGCCAGCTCGCCTACAGGGGACACTGAAGCTTTCTTT.

This clonotype occurred a few times. The chain recombines TRBV19 with TRBJ2-7, with unresolved D. The CDR3 length is 14 residues. The V end lost 7 bases, the J end lost 3 bases, and 16 bases lay between the germline ends. The germline V gene has CDR1 LNHDA and CDR2 SQIVND (reference sequence). The DNA of the CDR3 is TGTGCCAGTACCCCATCGGGCAGCTTCTACGAGCAGTACTTC. It encodes CASTPSGSFYEQYF. Drawing the rest from reference TRBV19 and TRBJ2-7, the complete variable domain is DGGITQSPKYLFRKEGQNVTLSCEQNLNHDAMYWYRQDPGQGLRLIYYSQIVNDFQKGDIAEGYSVSREKKESFPLTVTSAQKNPTAFYLCASTPSGSFYEQYFGPGTRLTVT.